This T cell receptor (beta chain) was captured by sequencing in a study of T cells in pancreatic ductal adenocarcinoma. Some clones are missing from TCRdb's copy, which holds only in-frame ones; the method was immunoSEQ multiplex PCR. Among approximately 97,000 clones listed, about 95% were seen once. CDR1 is MNHEY, CDR2 SMNVEV, per germline (reference sequence). CDR3 size: 15 residues. V lost 2 bases, J lost 0 bases, and 8 bases lay in between. Selected pancreatic ductal adenocarcinoma patients had undergone surgery without neoadjuvant therapy. For this clone: Its antigen is unidentified.

Study-level findings and limits: Tumor samples had fewer productive templates and around 7.2-fold fewer unique clonotypes than blood.

The material sequenced was PBMCs. The receptor was isolated from a human donor with pancreatic ductal adenocarcinoma. The chain uses TRBV27 and TRBJ2-1, with unresolved D. Written as DNA, the CDR3 is TGTGCCAGCAGTTTAAAAAGTAGCTCCTACAATGAGCAGTTCTTC. As protein: CASSLKSSSYNEQFF.